Listed below are T cell receptor beta chains from one sample, sequenced in a study of human T cells and chemical hapten exposure. TCRdb processed the RACE reads anew with MiXCR; each CDR3 protein has one entry. The sample consists of roughly 140,000 distinct CDR3 sequences, 12% of them appearing once. This specimen consisted of whole blood, obtained in connection with sensitization to the hapten diphenylcyclopropenone (DPC). The source of these receptors is a woman between 50 and 59 years old with alopecia areata. Some clones in this sample may be carry-over from other donors' samples. Each CDR3 is given without its conserved first and last residue. Clone size is not always given. Where it is, it says once, few, many or a class for expanded clones.

v_call clone_size cdr3_aa
TRBV6-2/TRBV6-3 . ASSPQGVNQPQH
TRBV30 . AWSVKPGELF
TRBV6-2/TRBV6-3 . ASLRSVTSYNEQF
TRBV18 few ASSPPGQGGETQY
TRBV6-6 . ATFSGRRDTQY
TRBV7-2 . ASSLLRGITDTQY
TRBV20-1 many SARVTDTQY
TRBV28 . ASKLLNTEAF
TRBV5-1 many ASSLAAGRSGPEAF
TRBV7-3 many ASSLDRETQY
TRBV12-3/TRBV12-4 few ASSLNGNTEAF
TRBV18 many ASSPSGTGARNGYT
TRBV20-1 . SAMSTTETQY
TRBV11-2 few ASSLRGTSGGWDTQY
TRBV29-1 . SVERQGYEQY
TRBV5-4 few ASSLSALPVNEQF
TRBV6-5 many ASSRQGTGNEQF
TRBV30 . AWSETAQGGTQY
TRBV7-8 . ANSPPKETQY
TRBV6-6 few ASSGGQGLIF
TRBV6-1 . ASSTTGTGSYEQY
TRBV9 . ASSDLRRNTGELF
TRBV7-9 . ASSLGSLNTGELF
TRBV5-1 few ASSRGQADTGELF
TRBV5-4 few ASSFREGGTDTQY
TRBV20-1 . SASRLGVNQPQH
TRBV12-3/TRBV12-4 many ASSLSSGNTIY
TRBV7-9 . ASSLAPQGGF
TRBV29-1 . SVDPWLMNTEAF
TRBV29-1 few SVEDRGKANYGYT
TRBV6-2/TRBV6-3 few ASSQPFAIQY
TRBV12-3/TRBV12-4 . ASSPYSRAKNIQY
TRBV28 few ASSFGGEDTQY
TRBV29-1 . SGKGLAGKAEYNEQF
TRBV7-3 many ASSLFLNTEAF
TRBV20-1 many SAQALAGTSYNEQF
TRBV24-1 many ATSDFRAGMSGELF
TRBV2 . ASGMRSGIGDTQY
TRBV28 many ASKGGTMETQY